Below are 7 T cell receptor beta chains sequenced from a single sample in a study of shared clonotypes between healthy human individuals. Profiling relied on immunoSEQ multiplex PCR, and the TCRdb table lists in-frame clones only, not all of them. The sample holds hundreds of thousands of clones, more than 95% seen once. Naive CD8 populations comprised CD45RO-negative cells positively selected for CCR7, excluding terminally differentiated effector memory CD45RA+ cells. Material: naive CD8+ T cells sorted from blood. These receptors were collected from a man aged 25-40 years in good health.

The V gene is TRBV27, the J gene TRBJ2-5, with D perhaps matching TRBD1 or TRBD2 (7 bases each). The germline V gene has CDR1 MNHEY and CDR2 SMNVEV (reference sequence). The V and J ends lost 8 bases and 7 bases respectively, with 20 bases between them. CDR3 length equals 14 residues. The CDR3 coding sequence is TGTGCCAGCGCCCAGGGGGGGGCCCGTGGGACCCAGTACTTC. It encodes CASAQGGARGTQYF.

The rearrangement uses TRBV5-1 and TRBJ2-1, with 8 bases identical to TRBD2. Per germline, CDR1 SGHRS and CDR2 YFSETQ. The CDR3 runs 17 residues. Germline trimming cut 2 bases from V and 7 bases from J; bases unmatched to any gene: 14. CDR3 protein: CASSFGLAGPIRNEQFF. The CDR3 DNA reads TGCGCCAGCAGCTTCGGACTAGCTGGGCCTATACGGAATGAGCAGTTCTTC.

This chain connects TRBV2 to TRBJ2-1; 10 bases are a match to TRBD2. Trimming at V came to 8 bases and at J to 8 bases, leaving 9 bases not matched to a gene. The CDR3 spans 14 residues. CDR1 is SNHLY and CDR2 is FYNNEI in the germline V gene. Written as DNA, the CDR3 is TGTGCCAGCCAAGAAAACCTAGCGGGAGATGAGCAGTTCTTC. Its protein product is CASQENLAGDEQFF. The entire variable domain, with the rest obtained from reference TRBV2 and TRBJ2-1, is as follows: EPEVTQTPSHQVTQMGQEVILRCVPISNHLYFYWYRQILGQKVEFLVSFYNNEISEKSEIFDDQFSVERPDGSNFTLKIRSTKLEDSAMYFCASQENLAGDEQFFGPGTRLTVL.

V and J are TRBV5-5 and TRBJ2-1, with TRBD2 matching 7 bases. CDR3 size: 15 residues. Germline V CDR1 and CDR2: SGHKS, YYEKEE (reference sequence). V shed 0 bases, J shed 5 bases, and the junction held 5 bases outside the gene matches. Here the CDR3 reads CASSLVASGDNEQFF. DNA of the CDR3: TGTGCCAGCAGCTTGGTAGCTAGCGGAGACAATGAGCAGTTCTTC.

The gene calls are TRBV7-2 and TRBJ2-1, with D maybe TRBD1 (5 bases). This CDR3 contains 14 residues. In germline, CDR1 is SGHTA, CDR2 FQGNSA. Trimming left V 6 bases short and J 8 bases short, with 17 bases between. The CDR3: CASSELGALHEQFF. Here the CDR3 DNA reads TGTGCCAGCAGTGAATTAGGGGCCCTCCATGAGCAGTTCTTC. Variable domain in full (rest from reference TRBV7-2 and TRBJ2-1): GAGVSQSPSNKVTEKGKDVELRCDPISGHTALYWYRQSLGQGLEFLIYFQGNSAPDKSGLPSDRFSAERTGGSVSTLTIQRTQQEDSAVYLCASSELGALHEQFFGPGTRLTVL.

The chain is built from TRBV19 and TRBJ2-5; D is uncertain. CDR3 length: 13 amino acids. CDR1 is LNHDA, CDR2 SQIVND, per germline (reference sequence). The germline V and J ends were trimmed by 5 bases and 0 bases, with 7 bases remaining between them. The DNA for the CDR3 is TGTGCCAGTAGTCCAGACAACCAAGAGACCCAGTACTTC. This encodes CASSPDNQETQYF.

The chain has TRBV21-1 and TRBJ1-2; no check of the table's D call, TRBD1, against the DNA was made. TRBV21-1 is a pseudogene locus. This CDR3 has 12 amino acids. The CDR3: CARRGTLVSYTF. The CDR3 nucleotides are TGTGCCAGGAGGGGGACATTGGTAAGCTACACCTTC.